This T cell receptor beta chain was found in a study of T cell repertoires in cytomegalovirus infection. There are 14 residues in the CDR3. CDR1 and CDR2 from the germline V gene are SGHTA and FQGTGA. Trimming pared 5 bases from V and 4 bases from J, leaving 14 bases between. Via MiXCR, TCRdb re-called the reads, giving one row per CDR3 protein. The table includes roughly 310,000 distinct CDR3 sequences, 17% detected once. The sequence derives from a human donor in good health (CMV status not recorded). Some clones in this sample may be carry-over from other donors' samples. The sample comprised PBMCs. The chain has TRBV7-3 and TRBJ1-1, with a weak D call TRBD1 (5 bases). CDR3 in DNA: TGTGCCAGCAGCCAAAGGGGCCCTAGCACTGAAGCTTTCTTT. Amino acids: CASSQRGPSTEAFF.